A selection of T cell receptor beta chains follows, all from one sample in a study of cytomegalovirus exposure and HLA in healthy donors. Profiled with immunoSEQ multiplex PCR; TCRdb holds only in-frame clones, not every one. This sample has about 330,000 clones; 86% occur once, and the top ten carry around 0.8%. Sequenced input: PBMCs. The receptors stem from a woman aged 18-35 years in good health and CMV-seronegative. CDR3s include the opening cysteine and the closing phenylalanine or tryptophan. A D gene is named only where the DNA matches it firmly. Size is omitted from some rows. Given values are once, few, many or a class for expanded clones.

d_call	v_call	j_call	cdr3_length	clone_size	cdr3_nt	cdr3_aa
NA	TRBV5-1	TRBJ1-1	11	NA	TGCGCCAGCAGCGGGCAGGGCGAAGCTTTCTTT	CASSGQGEAFF
TRBD2	TRBV2	TRBJ2-3	13	NA	TGTGCCAGCAGTGAGCAACCGGGACTAGCGCAGTATTTT	CASSEQPGLAQYF
TRBD1	TRBV7-2	TRBJ2-1	15	NA	TGTGCCAGCAGCCCGTACAGGGGGCCCTACAATGAGCAGTTCTTC	CASSPYRGPYNEQFF
NA	TRBV4-1	TRBJ2-5	16	NA	TGCGCCAGCAGCCAAGCAAACAGGGCCAGGAAAGAGACCCAGTACTTC	CASSQANRARKETQYF
TRBD1	TRBV27	TRBJ2-5	14	NA	TGTGCCAGCAACGACAGGGGGGGTCGGGAGACCCAGTACTTC	CASNDRGGRETQYF
NA	TRBV7-9	TRBJ2-7	13	NA	TGTGCCAGCAGCCCGACAGCCAGCTACGAGCAGTACTTC	CASSPTASYEQYF
TRBD1	TRBV7-2	TRBJ2-3	14	few	TGTGCCACCCGCAGGGACAGGGAGACAGATACGCAGTATTTT	CATRRDRETDTQYF
TRBD2	TRBV6-6	TRBJ2-7	14	NA	TGTGCCAGCAGTTTAGCGGGAAAGCCCTACGAGCAGTACTTC	CASSLAGKPYEQYF
NA	TRBV28	TRBJ1-5	15	NA	TGTGCCAGCAGTCGGACAGACAATAGCAATCAGCCCCAGCATTTT	CASSRTDNSNQPQHF
NA	TRBV6-6	TRBJ1-2	13	NA	TGTGCCAGCAGTTACTCGTCAACTAGAGGCTACACCTTC	CASSYSSTRGYTF
NA	TRBV2	TRBJ1-2	14	NA	TGTGCCAGCAGTGAAAGTGCAGGGATCTATGGCTACACCTTC	CASSESAGIYGYTF
TRBD2	TRBV7-6	TRBJ2-1	14	NA	TGTGCCAGCAGCTTTGCGGGGGGGCACAATGAGCAGTTCTTC	CASSFAGGHNEQFF
NA	TRBV5-1	TRBJ2-3	13	NA	TGCGCCAGCAGCTCCACTAGCACAGATACGCAGTATTTT	CASSSTSTDTQYF
TRBD1	TRBV5-1	TRBJ1-2	16	NA	TGCGCCAGCAGCTTGGCTACCGGGACAGGGGTCTATGGCTACACCTTC	CASSLATGTGVYGYTF